Included here is one TCR beta chain sequence, with context. Antigen unknown. This entry is derived from a study of identifying expanded T cells in peripheral blood. Study observations and caveats: Over around two and four weeks, about 16 and 19 clones changed, versus approximately 1.1 between replicates. Clone count variance between two-week samples rose with total template count.

Only in-frame clones appear in the TCRdb table, and some are missing; sequencing was by immunoSEQ multiplex PCR. The repertoire consists of around 130,000 clones, with 70% to 90% occurring once and the leading ten covering approximately 8.9%. No infections or other immune events were documented during collection. Sequenced: blood. This receptor was obtained from a person aged 18 to 70 in good health.

In DNA, the CDR3 is TGTGCCAGCAGTTTACGAGCACGGAACACAGATACGCAGTATTTT. Translation: CASSLRARNTDTQYF. The chain uses TRBV28 and TRBJ2-3; D remains ambiguous. The CDR3 is 15 amino acids. Germline V gene lookup returns CDR1 MDHEN and CDR2 SYDVKM. Trimming shortened V by 2 bases and J by 2 bases, and 11 bases separated the two germline ends. Supplemented by reference TRBV28 and TRBJ2-3, the full variable domain reads DVKVTQSSRYLVKRTGEKVFLECVQDMDHENMFWYRQDPGLGLRLIYFSYDVKMKEKGDIPEGYSVSREKKERFSLILESASTNQTSMYLCASSLRARNTDTQYFGPGTRLTVL.